A single sample is the source of the 28 T cell receptor beta chains below, sequenced in a study of shared clonotypes between healthy human individuals. TCRdb's copy holds only in-frame clones and misses some; the assay was immunoSEQ multiplex PCR. The table lists approximately 120,000 clones, more than 65% of them singletons. Sequenced material: memory CD8+ T cells sorted from blood. Stated subset: CD45RO+ cells pooled with CCR7-negative TemRA cells. The source of these receptors is a young woman in good health.

V gene TRBV7-9 combines with J gene TRBJ1-2; 9 positions match TRBD1. The J segment lost 3 bases and the V segment lost 6 bases, leaving 5 bases of the junction unmatched. The germline CDR1 and CDR2 sequences are SEHNR and FQNEAQ (reference sequence). This CDR3 region has 14 residues. CDR3 in DNA: TGTGCCAGCAGTCTGGACAGGGGTGACTATGGCTACACCTTC. It encodes CASSLDRGDYGYTF.

The chain employs TRBV6-1 and TRBJ2-3; 7 bases match TRBD2. CDR3 length: 15 amino acids. J lost 2 bases, V lost 2 bases, and 4 bases had no gene match. Germline-derived CDR1 and CDR2 are MNHNS and SASEGT. The CDR3 sequence: CASSEWGGITDTQYF. CDR3 DNA sequence: TGTGCCAGCAGTGAATGGGGGGGGATCACAGATACGCAGTATTTT.

The chain employs TRBV6-1 and TRBJ2-7, with 7 bases that match TRBD1. This CDR3 is 17 amino acids long. V was clipped by 3 bases and J by 1 base; unmatched bases: 12. The V gene's germline CDR1 is MNHNS and CDR2 SASEGT. The CDR3 region has the DNA TGTGCCAGCAGTGATATGATACAGGGGAGACGGTCCTACGAGCAGTACTTC. As protein: CASSDMIQGRRSYEQYF.

The rearrangement joins TRBV5-1 to TRBJ1-2, with D tentatively TRBD1 (6 bases). The length of the CDR3 is 15 residues. Looked up from germline, CDR1 is SGHRS and CDR2 is YFSETQ. The V end lost 4 bases, the J end lost 0 bases, and 13 bases lay between the germline ends. CDR3 protein: CASSHGGGPNYGYTF. CDR3 coding DNA: TGCGCCAGCAGCCACGGAGGGGGACCTAACTATGGCTACACCTTC.

This rearrangement joins TRBV11-2 to TRBJ1-5; 8 bases line up with TRBD1. V dropped 3 bases and J dropped 6; count of bases not matched to a gene: 4. Germline CDR1 SGHAT, CDR2 FQNNGV. The CDR3 sequence is 14 residues long. CDR3 in DNA: TGTGCCAGCAGCTTCTGGACAGGGCTTCAGCCCCAGCATTTT. As protein: CASSFWTGLQPQHF.

This clone was seen ten or more times. This chain connects TRBV5-6 to TRBJ2-3; D is uncertain. The V end was cut by 1 base, the J end by 0 bases, with 9 bases between. Germline V gives CDR1 SGHDT, CDR2 YYEEEE. The CDR3 is 15 residues long. The CDR3 sequence is CASSLKLTSTDTQYF. CDR3 DNA: TGTGCCAGCAGCTTGAAGCTCACCAGCACAGATACGCAGTATTTT.

This rearrangement joins TRBV9 to TRBJ2-2; 12 nucleotides match TRBD2. From germline, CDR1 is SGDLS and CDR2 YYNGEE. V trimming: 4 bases; J trimming: 5 bases; junction bases outside the gene matches: 6. The CDR3 runs 16 residues. CDR3 sequence: CASSKLAGGGTGELFF. CDR3 nucleotides: TGTGCCAGCAGCAAACTAGCGGGAGGCGGTACCGGGGAGCTGTTTTTT.

V is TRBV6-6 and J is TRBJ1-1; D unresolved. CDR1 and CDR2 (germline): MNHNY, SVGAGI (reference sequence). The CDR3 is made up of 12 amino acids. The V and J ends lost 6 bases and 8 bases respectively, with 13 bases between them. CDR3 bases: TGTGCCAGCAGGACCCTCGGAGGAGAAGCTTTCTTT. Amino acids: CASRTLGGEAFF.

The genes are TRBV5-6 and TRBJ1-4, with 8 bases aligning to TRBD1. The V segment lost 5 bases and the J segment 6 bases; nucleotides outside the gene matches: 6. Germline V CDR1 and CDR2: SGHDT, YYEEEE. This CDR3 region has 14 residues. Here the CDR3 reads CASRETGVDEKLFF. CDR3 DNA: TGTGCCAGCAGAGAGACAGGGGTTGATGAAAAACTGTTTTTT.

The CDR3 sequence is CASSQDRSGANVLTF. The CDR3 nucleotides read TGTGCCAGCAGCCAAGACAGATCTGGGGCCAACGTCCTGACTTTC. The chain combines TRBV6-4 with TRBJ2-6; D perhaps matches TRBD1 (5 bases). The CDR3 sequence is 15 residues long. CDR1 is MRHNA and CDR2 is SNTAGT in the germline V gene. V lost 6 bases and J lost 1, with 10 bases in between.

V gene TRBV6-5 combines with J gene TRBJ1-2; possible D gene TRBD1, 6 bases. CDR1 MNHEY and CDR2 SVGAGI come from the germline V gene. V was pared by 5 bases and J by 4 bases, with 14 bases between. The CDR3 has 14 amino acids. DNA of the CDR3: TGTGCCAGCAGTACCTCGGGACACGTCTATGGCTACACCTTC. It encodes CASSTSGHVYGYTF.

This chain uses TRBV28 with TRBJ2-2; 13 nucleotides match TRBD2. The V gene's germline CDR1 is MDHEN and CDR2 SYDVKM. The CDR3 is 17 amino acids. V was clipped by 7 bases and J by 0 bases; unmatched bases: 5. Here the CDR3 DNA reads TGTGCCAGCAAGGGACTAGCGGGGACCGCGAACACCGGGGAGCTGTTTTTT. This translates into CASKGLAGTANTGELFF.

The rearrangement joins TRBV19 to TRBJ1-1; possibly TRBD1 for D (5 bases). The germline gives CDR1 LNHDA, CDR2 SQIVND (reference sequence). CDR3 length: 13 amino acids. V was shortened by 3 bases and J by 1 base, with 6 bases between the two germline ends. The CDR3 DNA follows: TGTGCCAGTAGTATGGGACGGAACACTGAAGCTTTCTTT. Residues: CASSMGRNTEAFF.

The gene calls are TRBV5-4 and TRBJ2-3, with 9 bases that match TRBD2. Germline CDR1 is SGHNT and CDR2 is YYREEE (reference sequence). The CDR3 consists of 15 residues. J lost 5 bases, V lost 4 bases, and 8 bases had no gene match. CDR3 in DNA: TGTGCCAGCAGCGAGCAGCGGGAGGTTGTAGATACGCAGTATTTT. Translated: CASSEQREVVDTQYF. The variable domain in full, completed from reference TRBV5-4 and TRBJ2-3, reads ETGVTQSPTHLIKTRGQQVTLRCSSQSGHNTVSWYQQALGQGPQFIFQYYREEENGRGNFPPRFSGLQFPNYSSELNVNALELDDSALYLCASSEQREVVDTQYFGPGTRLTVL.

This clone was observed once. This rearrangement joins TRBV4-1 to TRBJ2-3; a weak D match, TRBD2 (5 bases). The CDR3 sequence is 15 residues long. Germline V gene data show CDR1 as MGHRA and CDR2 as YSYEKL. Deletions cut 3 bases from V and 1 base from J, with 11 bases between. The CDR3 DNA is TGCGCCAGCAGCCACGGGGTGAGGGGCACAGATACGCAGTATTTT. This translates into CASSHGVRGTDTQYF.

This clone occurred a few times. V is TRBV5-4 and J is TRBJ2-5; the match to TRBD2 covers 15 bases. CDR1 and CDR2 from the germline V gene are SGHNT and YYREEE (reference sequence). The CDR3 is made up of 16 amino acids. V shed 0 bases and J 5 bases; nucleotides not matched to a gene: 2. CDR3 in DNA: TGTGCCAGCAGCTTGGAAGGACTAGCGGGAGGGGAGACCCAGTACTTC. This gives the protein CASSLEGLAGGETQYF.

V usage is TRBV28 and J usage is TRBJ1-4, with D tentatively TRBD1 (5 bases). CDR1 is MDHEN, CDR2 SYDVKM, per germline. V was clipped by 5 bases and J by 0 bases, with 13 bases between them. The CDR3 is 16 residues long. The CDR3: CASSLDSSATNEKLFF. The CDR3 DNA is TGTGCCAGCAGTCTCGACAGCTCTGCAACTAATGAAAAACTGTTTTTT.

V gene TRBV6-1 combines with J gene TRBJ2-7; 9 bases are shared with TRBD2. The germline V gene has CDR1 MNHNS and CDR2 SASEGT. V dropped 4 bases and J dropped 3; count of bases not matched to a gene: 4. The CDR3 has 14 residues. CDR3 nucleotides: TGTGCCAGCAGTGGACTAGCGGTTGGCTACGAGCAGTACTTC. Protein sequence: CASSGLAVGYEQYF.

The V and J genes are TRBV14 and TRBJ2-5, with D maybe TRBD2 (6 bases). The CDR3 sequence is 13 residues long. The germline V gene encodes CDR1 SGHDN and CDR2 FVKESK. Between the trimmed V and J ends, which lost 3 bases and 5 bases, there was a span of 10 bases. DNA for the CDR3: TGTGCCAGCAGCCAGGGACTCAGCGAGACCCAGTACTTC. It encodes CASSQGLSETQYF. Full variable domain (missing parts from reference TRBV14 and TRBJ2-5): EAGVTQFPSHSVIEKGQTVTLRCDPISGHDNLYWYRRVMGKEIKFLLHFVKESKQDESGMPNNRFLAERTGGTYSTLKVQPAELEDSGVYFCASSQGLSETQYFGPGTRLLVL.

The chain recombines TRBV6-5 with TRBJ1-2, with 9 bases fitting TRBD1. Germline CDR1 MNHEY, CDR2 SVGAGI. The CDR3 covers 13 residues. J lost 6 bases, V lost 6 bases, and 5 bases had no gene match. CDR3 bases: TGTGCCAGCAGACTTACAGGGGGCCATGGCTACACCTTC. This sequence encodes CASRLTGGHGYTF.

The rearrangement links TRBV10-2 to TRBJ2-7; the D gene is possibly TRBD2 (6 bases). V lost 4 bases and J lost 4, with 14 bases in between. The CDR3 is 14 residues long. Per the germline V gene, CDR1 is WSHSY and CDR2 is SAAADI. The CDR3 DNA reads as TGCGCCAGCAGTGGAGTGGGGGGAAGGTACGAGCAGTACTTC. It yields the protein CASSGVGGRYEQYF.

The V gene is TRBV10-2, the J gene TRBJ1-1; D is unresolved. The germline V gene has CDR1 WSHSY and CDR2 SAAADI. The CDR3 has 13 residues. Trimming took off 6 bases at V and 2 bases at J, with 10 bases between the two ends. The CDR3 here is CASSGQTNTEAFF. The CDR3, as DNA: TGCGCCAGCAGCGGGCAGACAAACACTGAAGCTTTCTTT.

The chain is built from TRBV6-1 and TRBJ2-3; the D is unclear. In germline, CDR1 is MNHNS, CDR2 SASEGT. The CDR3 consists of 16 residues. Trimming pared 0 bases from V and 4 bases from J, leaving 14 bases between. Written as DNA, the CDR3 is TGTGCCAGCAGTGAAGCGCTTCGGCCGGCCCCAGATACGCAGTATTTT. Residues: CASSEALRPAPDTQYF.

The chain recombines TRBV19 with TRBJ1-4; D is perhaps TRBD1 (5 bases). Between the trimmed V and J ends, which lost 3 bases and 7 bases, there was a span of 12 bases. Looked up from germline, CDR1 is LNHDA and CDR2 is SQIVND (reference sequence). The CDR3 runs 14 residues. In DNA, the CDR3 is TGTGCCAGTAGTATGGGCAGGGTTGGTGAAAAACTGTTTTTT. Its protein product is CASSMGRVGEKLFF.

The J gene is TRBJ2-7, the V gene TRBV2; D is unresolved. The CDR3 consists of 13 residues. The germline V gene encodes CDR1 SNHLY and CDR2 FYNNEI. V was cut by 7 bases and J by 3 bases, with 13 bases left in between. The CDR3 region has the DNA TGTGCCAGCAAATGGAACCAAAACTACGAGCAGTACTTC. This encodes CASKWNQNYEQYF.

This clone was seen a single time. This chain uses TRBV7-2 with TRBJ2-3; D is tentatively TRBD1 or TRBD2 (6 bases each). The ends were cut back, 3 bases at V and 0 bases at J, with 10 bases in the middle. This CDR3 has 15 amino acids. Germline lookup yields CDR1 SGHTA and CDR2 FQGNSA. The DNA of the CDR3 is TGTGCCAGCAGCTTGTGGGGGGCTAGCACAGATACGCAGTATTTT. As protein: CASSLWGASTDTQYF.

The CDR3: CASSVGGTYNEQFF. CDR3 DNA sequence: TGTGCCAGCAGCGTAGGGGGAACCTACAATGAGCAGTTCTTC. The rearrangement links TRBV9 to TRBJ2-1; D uncertain. The germline V and J ends were trimmed by 0 bases and 2 bases, with 6 bases remaining between them. The CDR3 length is 14 residues. CDR1 and CDR2 (germline): SGDLS, YYNGEE.

This clone has only a few counts. The V gene is TRBV7-2, the J gene TRBJ2-3; D could derive from TRBD1 or TRBD2 (5 bases each). Germline V gives CDR1 SGHTA, CDR2 FQGNSA. Trimming removed 7 bases from V and 0 bases from J, with 14 bases in between. The CDR3 extends over 15 amino acids. As DNA, the CDR3 is TGTGCCAGCACCCTCACGTGGGGGAGCACAGATACGCAGTATTTT. Translated: CASTLTWGSTDTQYF.